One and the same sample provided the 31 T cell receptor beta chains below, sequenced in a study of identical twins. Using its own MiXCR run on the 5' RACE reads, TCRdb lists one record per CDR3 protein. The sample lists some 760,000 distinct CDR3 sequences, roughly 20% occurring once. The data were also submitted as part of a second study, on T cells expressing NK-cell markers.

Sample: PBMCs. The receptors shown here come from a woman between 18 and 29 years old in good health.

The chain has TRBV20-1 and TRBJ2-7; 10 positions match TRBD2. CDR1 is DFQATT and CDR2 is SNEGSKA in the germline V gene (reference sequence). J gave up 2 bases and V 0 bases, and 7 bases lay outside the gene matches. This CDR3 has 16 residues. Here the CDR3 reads CSAREWLAGDTYEQYF. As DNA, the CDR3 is TGCAGTGCTAGAGAATGGCTAGCGGGAGACACCTACGAGCAGTACTTC.

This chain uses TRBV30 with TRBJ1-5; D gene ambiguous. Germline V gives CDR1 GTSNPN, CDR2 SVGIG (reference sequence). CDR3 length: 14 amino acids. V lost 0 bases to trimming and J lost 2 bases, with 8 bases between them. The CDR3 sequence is CAWSVRPGNQPQHF. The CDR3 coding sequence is TGTGCCTGGAGTGTGCGACCCGGCAATCAGCCCCAGCATTTT.

The CDR3 DNA reads as TGTGCCGTTTCGCGGGACAGGGTCTCACCCCTCCACTTT. This encodes CAVSRDRVSPLHF. This rearrangement joins TRBV21-1 to TRBJ1-6; the D call in the table, TRBD1, was not verified against the DNA. TRBV21-1 is tagged as a pseudogene. The CDR3 is 13 amino acids.

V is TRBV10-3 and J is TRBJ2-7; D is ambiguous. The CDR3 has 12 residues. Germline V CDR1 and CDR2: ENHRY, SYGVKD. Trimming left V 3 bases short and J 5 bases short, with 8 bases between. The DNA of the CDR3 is TGTGCCATCAGTGATATTGCTGACGAGCAGTACTTC. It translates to CAISDIADEQYF.

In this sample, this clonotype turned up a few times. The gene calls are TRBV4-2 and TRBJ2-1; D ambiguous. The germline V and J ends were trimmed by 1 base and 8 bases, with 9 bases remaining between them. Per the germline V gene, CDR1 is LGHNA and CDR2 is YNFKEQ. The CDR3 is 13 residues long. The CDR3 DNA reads TGTGCCAGCAGCCAAGTCGATAGGCATGAGCAGTTCTTC. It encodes CASSQVDRHEQFF.

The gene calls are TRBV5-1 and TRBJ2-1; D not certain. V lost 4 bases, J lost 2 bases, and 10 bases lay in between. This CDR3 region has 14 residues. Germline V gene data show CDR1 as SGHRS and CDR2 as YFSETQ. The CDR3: CASSPDSAYNEQFF. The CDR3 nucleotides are TGCGCCAGCAGCCCAGACTCGGCCTACAATGAGCAGTTCTTC.

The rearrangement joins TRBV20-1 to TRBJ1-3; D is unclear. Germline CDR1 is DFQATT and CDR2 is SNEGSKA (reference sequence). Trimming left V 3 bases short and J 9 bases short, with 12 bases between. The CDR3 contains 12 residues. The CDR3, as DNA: TGCAGTGCTAGCGCCATGGGAGGCACCATATATTTT. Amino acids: CSASAMGGTIYF.

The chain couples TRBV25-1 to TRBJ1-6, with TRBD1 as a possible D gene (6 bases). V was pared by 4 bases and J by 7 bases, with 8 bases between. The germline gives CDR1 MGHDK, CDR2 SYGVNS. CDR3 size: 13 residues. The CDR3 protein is CASSVGGNSPLHF. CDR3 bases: TGTGCCAGCAGTGTGGGGGGCAATTCACCCCTCCACTTT.

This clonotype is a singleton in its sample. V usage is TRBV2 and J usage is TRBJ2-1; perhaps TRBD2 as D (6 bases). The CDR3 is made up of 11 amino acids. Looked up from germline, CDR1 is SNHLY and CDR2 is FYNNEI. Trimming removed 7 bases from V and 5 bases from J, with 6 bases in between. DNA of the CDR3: TGTGCCAGCACGGGGGACAATGAGCAGTTCTTC. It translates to CASTGDNEQFF.

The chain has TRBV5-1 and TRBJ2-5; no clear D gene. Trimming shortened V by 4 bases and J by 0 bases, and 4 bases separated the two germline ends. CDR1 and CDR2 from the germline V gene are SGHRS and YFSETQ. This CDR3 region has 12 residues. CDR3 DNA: TGCGCCAGCAGCGAGGACCAAGAGACCCAGTACTTC. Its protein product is CASSEDQETQYF.

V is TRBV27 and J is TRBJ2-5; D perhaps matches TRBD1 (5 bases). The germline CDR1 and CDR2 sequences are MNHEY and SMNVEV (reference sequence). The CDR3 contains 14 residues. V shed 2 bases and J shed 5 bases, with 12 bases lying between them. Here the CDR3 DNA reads TGTGCCAGCAGTTTACGACGCCCAGGGGAGACCCAGTACTTC. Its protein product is CASSLRRPGETQYF.

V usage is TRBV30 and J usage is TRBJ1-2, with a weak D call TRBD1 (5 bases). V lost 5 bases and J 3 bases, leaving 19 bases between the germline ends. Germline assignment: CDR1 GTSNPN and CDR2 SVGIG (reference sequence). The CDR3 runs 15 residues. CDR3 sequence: CAWEVRGTEDYGYTF. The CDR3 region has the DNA TGTGCCTGGGAGGTACGAGGGACCGAAGACTATGGCTACACCTTC.

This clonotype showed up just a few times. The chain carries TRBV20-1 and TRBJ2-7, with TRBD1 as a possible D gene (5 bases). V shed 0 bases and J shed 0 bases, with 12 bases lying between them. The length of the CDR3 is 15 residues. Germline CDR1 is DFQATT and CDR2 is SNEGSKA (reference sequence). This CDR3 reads CSARDPQGSSYEQYF. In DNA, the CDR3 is TGCAGTGCTAGAGATCCGCAGGGCAGCTCCTACGAGCAGTACTTC.

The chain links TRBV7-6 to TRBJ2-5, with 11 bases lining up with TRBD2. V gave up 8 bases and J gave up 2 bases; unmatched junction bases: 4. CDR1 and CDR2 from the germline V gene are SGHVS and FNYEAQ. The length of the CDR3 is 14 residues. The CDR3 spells CASVASGGQETQYF. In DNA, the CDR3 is TGTGCCAGCGTGGCTAGCGGGGGGCAAGAGACCCAGTACTTC. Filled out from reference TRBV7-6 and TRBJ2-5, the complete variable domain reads GAGVSQSPRYKVTKRGQDVALRCDPISGHVSLYWYRQALGQGPEFLTYFNYEAQQDKSGLPNDRFSAERPEGSISTLTIQRTEQRDSAMYRCASVASGGQETQYFGPGTRLLVL.

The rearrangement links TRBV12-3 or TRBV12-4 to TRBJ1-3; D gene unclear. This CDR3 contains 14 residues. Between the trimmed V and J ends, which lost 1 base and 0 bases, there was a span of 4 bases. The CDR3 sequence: CASSLVTSGNTIYF. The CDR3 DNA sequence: TGTGCCAGCAGTTTAGTCACCTCTGGAAACACCATATATTTT.

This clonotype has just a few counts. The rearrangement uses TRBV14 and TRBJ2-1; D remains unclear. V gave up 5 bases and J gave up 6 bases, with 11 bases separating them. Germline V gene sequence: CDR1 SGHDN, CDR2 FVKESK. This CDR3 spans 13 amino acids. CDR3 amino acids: CASSWSYSNEQFF. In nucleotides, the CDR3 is TGTGCCAGCAGCTGGTCGTATTCCAATGAGCAGTTCTTC. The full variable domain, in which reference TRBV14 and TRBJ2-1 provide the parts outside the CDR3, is EAGVTQFPSHSVIEKGQTVTLRCDPISGHDNLYWYRRVMGKEIKFLLHFVKESKQDESGMPNNRFLAERTGGTYSTLKVQPAELEDSGVYFCASSWSYSNEQFFGPGTRLTVL.

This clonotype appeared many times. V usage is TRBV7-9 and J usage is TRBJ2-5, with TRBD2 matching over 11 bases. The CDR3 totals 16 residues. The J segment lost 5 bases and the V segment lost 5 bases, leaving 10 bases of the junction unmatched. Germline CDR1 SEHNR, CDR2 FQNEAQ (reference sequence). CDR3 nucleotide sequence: TGTGCCAGCAGCAAATCGACCGCTAGCGGGAGGGAGACCCAGTACTTC. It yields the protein CASSKSTASGRETQYF. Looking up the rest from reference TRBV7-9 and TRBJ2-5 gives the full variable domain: DTGVSQNPRHKITKRGQNVTFRCDPISEHNRLYWYRQTLGQGPEFLTYFQNEAQLEKSRLLSDRFSAERPKGSFSTLEIQRTEQGDSAMYLCASSKSTASGRETQYFGPGTRLLVL.

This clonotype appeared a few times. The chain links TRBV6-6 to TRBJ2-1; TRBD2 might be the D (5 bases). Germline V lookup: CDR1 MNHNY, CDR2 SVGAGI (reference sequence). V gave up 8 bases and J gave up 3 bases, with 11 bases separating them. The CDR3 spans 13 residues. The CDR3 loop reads CASRRSLYNEQFF. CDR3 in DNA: TGTGCCAGCCGGAGGAGCCTCTACAATGAGCAGTTCTTC.

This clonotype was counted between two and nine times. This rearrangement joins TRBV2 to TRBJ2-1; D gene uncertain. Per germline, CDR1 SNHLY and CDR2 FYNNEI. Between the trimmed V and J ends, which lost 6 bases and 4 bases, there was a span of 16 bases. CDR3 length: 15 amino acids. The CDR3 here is CASSGSRYQYNEQFF. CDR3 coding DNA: TGTGCCAGCAGCGGCTCTAGGTACCAATACAATGAGCAGTTCTTC.

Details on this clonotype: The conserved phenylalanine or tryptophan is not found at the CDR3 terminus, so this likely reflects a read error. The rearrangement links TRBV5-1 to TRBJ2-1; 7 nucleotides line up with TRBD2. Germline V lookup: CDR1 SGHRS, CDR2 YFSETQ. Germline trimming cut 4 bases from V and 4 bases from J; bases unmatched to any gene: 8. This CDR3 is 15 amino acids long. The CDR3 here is CASSPGASGYNEQFS. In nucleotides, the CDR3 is TGCGCCAGCAGCCCGGGTGCTAGCGGATACAATGAGCAGTTCTCC.

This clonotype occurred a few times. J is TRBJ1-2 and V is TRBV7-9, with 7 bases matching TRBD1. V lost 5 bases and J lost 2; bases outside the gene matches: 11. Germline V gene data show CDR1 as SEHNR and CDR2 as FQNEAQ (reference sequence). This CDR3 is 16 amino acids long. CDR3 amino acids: CASSTRNRGGNYGYTF. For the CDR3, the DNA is TGTGCCAGCAGCACGAGAAACAGGGGTGGAAACTATGGCTACACCTTC.

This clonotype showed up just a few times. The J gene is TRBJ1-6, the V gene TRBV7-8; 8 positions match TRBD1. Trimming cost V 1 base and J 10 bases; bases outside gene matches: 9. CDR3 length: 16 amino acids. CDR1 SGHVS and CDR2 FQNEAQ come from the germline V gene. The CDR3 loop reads CASSLDPGTGDSPLHF. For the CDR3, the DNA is TGTGCCAGCAGCTTAGACCCCGGGACAGGTGACTCACCCCTCCACTTT.

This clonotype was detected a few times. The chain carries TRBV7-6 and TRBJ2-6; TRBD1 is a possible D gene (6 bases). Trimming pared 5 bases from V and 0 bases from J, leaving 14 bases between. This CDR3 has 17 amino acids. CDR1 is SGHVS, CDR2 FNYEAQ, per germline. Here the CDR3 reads CASSPWGPSSGANVLTF. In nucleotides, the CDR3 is TGTGCCAGCAGCCCTTGGGGGCCCTCCTCTGGGGCCAACGTCCTGACTTTC. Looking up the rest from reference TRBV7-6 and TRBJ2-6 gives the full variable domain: GAGVSQSPRYKVTKRGQDVALRCDPISGHVSLYWYRQALGQGPEFLTYFNYEAQQDKSGLPNDRFSAERPEGSISTLTIQRTEQRDSAMYRCASSPWGPSSGANVLTFGAGSRLTVL.

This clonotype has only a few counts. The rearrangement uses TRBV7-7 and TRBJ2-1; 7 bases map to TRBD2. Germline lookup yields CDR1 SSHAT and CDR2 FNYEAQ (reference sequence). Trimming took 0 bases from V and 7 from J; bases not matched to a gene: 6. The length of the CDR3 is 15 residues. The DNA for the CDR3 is TGTGCCAGCAGCTTAGCGAGCGGGGAACTGAATGAGCAGTTCTTC. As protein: CASSLASGELNEQFF.

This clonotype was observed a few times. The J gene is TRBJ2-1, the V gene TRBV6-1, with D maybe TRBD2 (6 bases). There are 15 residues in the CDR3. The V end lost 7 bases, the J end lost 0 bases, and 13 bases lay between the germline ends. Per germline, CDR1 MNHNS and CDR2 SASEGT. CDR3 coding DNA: TGTGCCAGCACCCCCGGGAGTTACTCCTACAATGAGCAGTTCTTC. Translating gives CASTPGSYSYNEQFF.

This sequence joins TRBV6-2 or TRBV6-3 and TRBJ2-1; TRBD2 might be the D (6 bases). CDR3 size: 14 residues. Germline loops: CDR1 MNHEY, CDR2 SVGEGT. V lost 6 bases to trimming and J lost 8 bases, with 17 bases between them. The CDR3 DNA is TGTGCCAGCAGCCCTACGGGGCGGGACCATGAGCAGTTCTTC. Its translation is CASSPTGRDHEQFF.

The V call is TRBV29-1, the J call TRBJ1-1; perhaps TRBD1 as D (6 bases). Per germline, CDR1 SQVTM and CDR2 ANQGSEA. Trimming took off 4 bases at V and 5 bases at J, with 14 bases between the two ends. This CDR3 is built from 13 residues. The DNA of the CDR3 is TGCAGCGTTGGGCCAGGGGAAGGGACTGAAGCTTTCTTT. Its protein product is CSVGPGEGTEAFF.

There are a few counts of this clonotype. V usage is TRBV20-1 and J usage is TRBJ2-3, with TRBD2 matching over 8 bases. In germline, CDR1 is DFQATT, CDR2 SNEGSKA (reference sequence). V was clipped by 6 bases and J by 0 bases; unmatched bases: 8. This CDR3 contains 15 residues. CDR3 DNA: TGCAGTGCGCACGGGGGGGAACCTAGCACAGATACGCAGTATTTT. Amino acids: CSAHGGEPSTDTQYF.

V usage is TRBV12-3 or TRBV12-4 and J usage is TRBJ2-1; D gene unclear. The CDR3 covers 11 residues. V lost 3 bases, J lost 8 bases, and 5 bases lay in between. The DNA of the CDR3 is TGTGCCAGCAGTTTGGAGTATGAGCAGTTCTTC. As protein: CASSLEYEQFF.

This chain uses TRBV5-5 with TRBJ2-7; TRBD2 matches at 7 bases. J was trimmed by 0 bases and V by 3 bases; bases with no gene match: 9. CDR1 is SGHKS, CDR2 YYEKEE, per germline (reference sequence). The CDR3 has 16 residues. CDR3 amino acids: CASSSTFGRRSYEQYF. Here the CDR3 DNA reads TGTGCCAGCAGCTCCACCTTCGGGAGGCGCTCCTACGAGCAGTACTTC.

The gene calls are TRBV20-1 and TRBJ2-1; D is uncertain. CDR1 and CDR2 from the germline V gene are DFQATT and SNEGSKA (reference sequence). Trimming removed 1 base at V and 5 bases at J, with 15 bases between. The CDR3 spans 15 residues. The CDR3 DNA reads TGCAGTGCTAGAGTCCCCTCCGTCGGTCACAATGAGCAGTTCTTC. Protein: CSARVPSVGHNEQFF.